A selection of T cell receptor beta chains follows, all from one sample in a study of blood T cells in healthy people across ages. MiXCR was run by TCRdb on the 5' RACE reads, yielding one entry per CDR3 protein. Of 650,000 to 1,000,000 distinct CDR3 sequences in the sample, roughly 35% were seen once. The sample was blood. The receptor source for this set is a man between 18 and 29 years old in good health. CDR3s include the opening cysteine and the closing phenylalanine or tryptophan. The D gene is left open where the match is weak. Not all rows give a size; the values are once, few, many and, for expanded clones, a class.

CDR3 length: 13
V gene: TRBV5-1
D gene: NA
clone size: few
J gene: TRBJ1-1
CDR3 DNA: TGCGCCAGCAGCTTGGCGTGGGACACTGAAGCTTTCTTT
CDR3 protein: CASSLAWDTEAFF

CDR3 length: 14
V gene: TRBV20-1
D gene: TRBD2
clone size: NA
J gene: TRBJ2-7
CDR3 DNA: TGCAGTGCTAGATACGGGACTAAGATCTACGAGCAGTACTTC
CDR3 protein: CSARYGTKIYEQYF

CDR3 length: 14
V gene: TRBV7-2
D gene: TRBD1
clone size: few
J gene: TRBJ2-5
CDR3 DNA: TGTGCCAGCAACACTATAGGGGGCAGGGAGACCCAGTACTTC
CDR3 protein: CASNTIGGRETQYF

CDR3 length: 15
V gene: TRBV4-2
D gene: TRBD1
clone size: NA
J gene: TRBJ2-7
CDR3 DNA: TGTGCCAGCAGCCAAGATAAGCACAGGGGGCGCGAGCAGTACTTC
CDR3 protein: CASSQDKHRGREQYF

CDR3 length: 15
V gene: TRBV6-2/TRBV6-3
D gene: NA
clone size: NA
J gene: TRBJ2-7
CDR3 DNA: TGTGCCAGCAGTTACACGGGGAAATTACCCTACGAGCAGTACTTC
CDR3 protein: CASSYTGKLPYEQYF

CDR3 length: 14
V gene: TRBV15
D gene: NA
clone size: many
J gene: TRBJ2-5
CDR3 DNA: TGTGCCACCAGCCCACGTAGTGGGCAAGAGACCCAGTACTTC
CDR3 protein: CATSPRSGQETQYF

CDR3 length: 14
V gene: TRBV7-3
D gene: NA
clone size: many
J gene: TRBJ1-2
CDR3 DNA: TGTGCCAGCAGCTTATCGTCGGGGAACTATGGCTACACCTTC
CDR3 protein: CASSLSSGNYGYTF

CDR3 length: 15
V gene: TRBV27
D gene: NA
clone size: many
J gene: TRBJ1-1
CDR3 DNA: TGTGCCAGCAGTTTCACTCGACAGGTGAACACTGAAGCTTTCTTT
CDR3 protein: CASSFTRQVNTEAFF

CDR3 length: 14
V gene: TRBV7-3
D gene: NA
clone size: many
J gene: TRBJ2-3
CDR3 DNA: TGTGCCAGCAGCTTAAAAGGTTTCACAGATACGCAGTATTTT
CDR3 protein: CASSLKGFTDTQYF

CDR3 length: 15
V gene: TRBV5-1
D gene: NA
clone size: NA
J gene: TRBJ2-3
CDR3 DNA: TGCGCCAGCGGCCTGTCGGGGCCAAGCACAGATACGCAGTATTTT
CDR3 protein: CASGLSGPSTDTQYF

CDR3 length: 16
V gene: TRBV7-9
D gene: TRBD2
clone size: NA
J gene: TRBJ2-3
CDR3 DNA: TGTGCCAGCAGCTTAGGGGCGGGGGGTCCCACAGATACGCAGTATTTT
CDR3 protein: CASSLGAGGPTDTQYF

CDR3 length: 14
V gene: TRBV6-5
D gene: NA
clone size: few
J gene: TRBJ2-7
CDR3 DNA: TGTGCCAGCAGTTACTCGATGGGGTCATACGAGCAGTACTTC
CDR3 protein: CASSYSMGSYEQYF

CDR3 length: 15
V gene: TRBV20-1
D gene: NA
clone size: NA
J gene: TRBJ2-3
CDR3 DNA: TGCAGTGCTAGAAGGGCAGGGCGTTTCACAGATACGCAGTATTTT
CDR3 protein: CSARRAGRFTDTQYF

CDR3 length: 10
V gene: TRBV7-9
D gene: TRBD1
clone size: few
J gene: TRBJ2-1
CDR3 DNA: TGTGCCGGGGCAGGGGGCGAGCAGTTCTTC
CDR3 protein: CAGAGGEQFF

CDR3 length: 12
V gene: TRBV30
D gene: NA
clone size: NA
J gene: TRBJ1-1
CDR3 DNA: TGTGCCTGGACAAGGGGGAACACTGAAGCTTTCTTT
CDR3 protein: CAWTRGNTEAFF

CDR3 length: 19
V gene: TRBV20-1
D gene: TRBD1
clone size: NA
J gene: TRBJ2-1
CDR3 DNA: TGCAGTGCTAGAGAGCGGACAGGGGCGGTAAGAAGCTCCTACAATGAGCAGTTCTTC
CDR3 protein: CSARERTGAVRSSYNEQFF

CDR3 length: 16
V gene: TRBV10-3
D gene: NA
clone size: few
J gene: TRBJ2-7
CDR3 DNA: TGTGCCATAAGTGAGTCTCCGACAGACAATACCTACGAGCAGTACTTC
CDR3 protein: CAISESPTDNTYEQYF

CDR3 length: 11
V gene: TRBV12-3/TRBV12-4
D gene: NA
clone size: many
J gene: TRBJ2-3
CDR3 DNA: TGTGCCAGCACCCCGGGGGGCGAGAAGTATTTT
CDR3 protein: CASTPGGEKYF

CDR3 length: 13
V gene: TRBV18
D gene: NA
clone size: many
J gene: TRBJ2-3
CDR3 DNA: TGCGCCAGCAGCCCCAGAGGGACAGATACGCAGTATTTT
CDR3 protein: CASSPRGTDTQYF

CDR3 length: 13
V gene: TRBV7-2
D gene: NA
clone size: NA
J gene: TRBJ2-7
CDR3 DNA: TGTGCCAGCAGCTTAGGCAGGGTTTGGGAGCAGTACTTC
CDR3 protein: CASSLGRVWEQYF

CDR3 length: 17
V gene: TRBV12-3/TRBV12-4
D gene: NA
clone size: NA
J gene: TRBJ2-3
CDR3 DNA: TGTGCCAGCAGTAAAAAAACCGGGACCATGGCCACAGATACGCAGTATTTT
CDR3 protein: CASSKKTGTMATDTQYF

CDR3 length: 15
V gene: TRBV3-1
D gene: NA
clone size: NA
J gene: TRBJ1-2
CDR3 DNA: TGTGCCAGCAGCCAAGATTCGGGCAGACTATATGGCTACACCTTC
CDR3 protein: CASSQDSGRLYGYTF

CDR3 length: 14
V gene: TRBV4-3
D gene: NA
clone size: NA
J gene: TRBJ2-7
CDR3 DNA: TGCGCCGCCAGCCGAGAGTCGCAGGGGGGGGAGCAGTACTTC
CDR3 protein: CAASRESQGGEQYF

CDR3 length: 14
V gene: TRBV4-2
D gene: NA
clone size: many
J gene: TRBJ2-5
CDR3 DNA: TGTGCCAGCAGCCAACAGGGGACTCGGGAGACCCAGTACTTC
CDR3 protein: CASSQQGTRETQYF

CDR3 length: 15
V gene: TRBV24-1
D gene: NA
clone size: few
J gene: TRBJ2-1
CDR3 DNA: TGTGCCACCAGTGATTTTCGGCAGGGGAACAATGAGCAGTTCTTC
CDR3 protein: CATSDFRQGNNEQFF

CDR3 length: 14
V gene: TRBV29-1
D gene: NA
clone size: few
J gene: TRBJ2-1
CDR3 DNA: TGCAGCGTGGAGTCCCCGGGGGCTTACAATGAGCAGTTCTTC
CDR3 protein: CSVESPGAYNEQFF

CDR3 length: 15
V gene: TRBV20-1
D gene: TRBD1
clone size: few
J gene: TRBJ1-5
CDR3 DNA: TGCAGTGCTAGAGTGACAGGGCCAGGGGATCAGCCCCAGCATTTT
CDR3 protein: CSARVTGPGDQPQHF

CDR3 length: 16
V gene: TRBV9
D gene: TRBD1
clone size: NA
J gene: TRBJ2-5
CDR3 DNA: TGTGCCAGCAGCGTAGGTGGGACAGGGTTCACAGAGACCCAGTACTTC
CDR3 protein: CASSVGGTGFTETQYF

CDR3 length: 15
V gene: TRBV12-3/TRBV12-4
D gene: NA
clone size: few
J gene: TRBJ1-5
CDR3 DNA: TGTGCCAGCAGACGAGGGGGTGGGAGCAATCAGCCCCAGCATTTT
CDR3 protein: CASRRGGGSNQPQHF

CDR3 length: 17
V gene: TRBV20-1
D gene: TRBD2
clone size: few
J gene: TRBJ2-1
CDR3 DNA: TGCAGTGCTAGGGTCGCCGGGACTAGCGGGGGCTACAATGAGCAGTTCTTC
CDR3 protein: CSARVAGTSGGYNEQFF

CDR3 length: 13
V gene: TRBV12-3/TRBV12-4
D gene: NA
clone size: few
J gene: TRBJ1-2
CDR3 DNA: TGTGCCAGCAGTTTTGGGGGAAAATATGGCTACACCTTC
CDR3 protein: CASSFGGKYGYTF

CDR3 length: 18
V gene: TRBV7-9
D gene: TRBD2
clone size: few
J gene: TRBJ2-3
CDR3 DNA: TGTGCCAGCAGCCCCGGACTAGCGGGGGCCAGATTCACAGATACGCAGTATTTT
CDR3 protein: CASSPGLAGARFTDTQYF

CDR3 length: 15
V gene: TRBV9
D gene: TRBD2
clone size: NA
J gene: TRBJ2-5
CDR3 DNA: TGTGCCAGCAGCGCGGGACTAGCGGAACAAGAGACCCAGTACTTC
CDR3 protein: CASSAGLAEQETQYF

CDR3 length: 18
V gene: TRBV9
D gene: NA
clone size: few
J gene: TRBJ2-3
CDR3 DNA: TGTGCCAGCAGCCGACCGATAGAAACTACAGGGCCCACAGATACGCAGTATTTT
CDR3 protein: CASSRPIETTGPTDTQYF

CDR3 length: 13
V gene: TRBV20-1
D gene: TRBD1
clone size: NA
J gene: TRBJ2-7
CDR3 DNA: TGCAGTGCTCTAAGACAGGGAACCTACGAGCAGTACTTC
CDR3 protein: CSALRQGTYEQYF

CDR3 length: 11
V gene: TRBV29-1
D gene: NA
clone size: once
J gene: TRBJ2-1
CDR3 DNA: TGCAGCGTGGAGGTTGGGGAGACCCAGTTCTTC
CDR3 protein: CSVEVGETQFF

CDR3 length: 15
V gene: TRBV14
D gene: NA
clone size: few
J gene: TRBJ1-4
CDR3 DNA: TGTGCCAGCAGCCGAACAGCGACGGACGGAGAAAAACTGTTTTTT
CDR3 protein: CASSRTATDGEKLFF

CDR3 length: 15
V gene: TRBV3-1
D gene: TRBD1
clone size: NA
J gene: TRBJ1-1
CDR3 DNA: TGTGCCAGCAGCCCCACCGGGACAGTGAACACTGAAGCTTTCTTT
CDR3 protein: CASSPTGTVNTEAFF

CDR3 length: 15
V gene: TRBV5-1
D gene: TRBD2
clone size: few
J gene: TRBJ2-5
CDR3 DNA: TGCGCCAGCAGCTTAGTTCTAGCGGGCCAAGAGACCCAGTACTTC
CDR3 protein: CASSLVLAGQETQYF

CDR3 length: 16
V gene: TRBV12-3/TRBV12-4
D gene: TRBD2
clone size: few
J gene: TRBJ2-3
CDR3 DNA: TGTGCCAGCAGTTTATTAGGCGGGGGGGCGACAGATACGCAGTATTTT
CDR3 protein: CASSLLGGGATDTQYF

CDR3 length: 16
V gene: TRBV12-3/TRBV12-4
D gene: TRBD1
clone size: NA
J gene: TRBJ2-5
CDR3 DNA: TGTGCCAGCAGTTTACCCGGGACAGGGGACGGAGAGACCCAGTACTTC
CDR3 protein: CASSLPGTGDGETQYF

CDR3 length: 15
V gene: TRBV25-1
D gene: NA
clone size: NA
J gene: TRBJ2-1
CDR3 DNA: TGTGCCAGCAGCGCTCTCGGCGGGGGCATCGGTGAGCAGTTCTTC
CDR3 protein: CASSALGGGIGEQFF